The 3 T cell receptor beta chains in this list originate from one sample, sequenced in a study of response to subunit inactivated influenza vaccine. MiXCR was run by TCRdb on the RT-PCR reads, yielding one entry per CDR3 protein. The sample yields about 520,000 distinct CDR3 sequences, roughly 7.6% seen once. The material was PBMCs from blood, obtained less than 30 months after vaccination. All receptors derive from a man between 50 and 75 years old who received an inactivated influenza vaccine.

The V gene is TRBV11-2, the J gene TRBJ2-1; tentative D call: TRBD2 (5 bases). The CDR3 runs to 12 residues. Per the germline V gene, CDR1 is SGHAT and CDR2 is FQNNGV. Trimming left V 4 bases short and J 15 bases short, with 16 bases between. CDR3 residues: CASSSGGRSGFF. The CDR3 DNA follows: TGTGCCAGCAGCTCCGGCGGGCGGAGCGGGTTCTTC.

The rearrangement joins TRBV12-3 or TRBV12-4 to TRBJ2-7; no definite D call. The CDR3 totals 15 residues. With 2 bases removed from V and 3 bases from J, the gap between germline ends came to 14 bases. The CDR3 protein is CASSLSSGSGYEQYF. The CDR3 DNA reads TGTGCCAGCAGTTTAAGTTCCGGTTCTGGCTACGAGCAGTACTTC.

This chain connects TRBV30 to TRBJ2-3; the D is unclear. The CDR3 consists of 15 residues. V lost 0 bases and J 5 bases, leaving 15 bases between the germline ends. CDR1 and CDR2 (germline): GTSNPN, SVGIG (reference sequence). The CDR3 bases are TGTGCCTGGAGTGTACATGGCAGAATGGGAGATACGCAGTATTTT. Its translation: CAWSVHGRMGDTQYF.